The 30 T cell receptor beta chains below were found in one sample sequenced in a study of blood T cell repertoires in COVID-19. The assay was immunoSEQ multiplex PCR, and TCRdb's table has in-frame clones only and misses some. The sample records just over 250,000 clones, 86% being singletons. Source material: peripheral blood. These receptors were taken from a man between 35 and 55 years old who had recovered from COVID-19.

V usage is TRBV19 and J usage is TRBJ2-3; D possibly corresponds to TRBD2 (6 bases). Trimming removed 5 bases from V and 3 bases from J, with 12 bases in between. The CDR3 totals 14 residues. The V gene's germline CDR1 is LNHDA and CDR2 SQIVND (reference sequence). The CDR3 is CASSETRPTDTQYF. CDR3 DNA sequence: TGTGCCAGTAGTGAGACTAGACCTACAGATACGCAGTATTTT. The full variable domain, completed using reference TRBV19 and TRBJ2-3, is DGGITQSPKYLFRKEGQNVTLSCEQNLNHDAMYWYRQDPGQGLRLIYYSQIVNDFQKGDIAEGYSVSREKKESFPLTVTSAQKNPTAFYLCASSETRPTDTQYFGPGTRLTVL.

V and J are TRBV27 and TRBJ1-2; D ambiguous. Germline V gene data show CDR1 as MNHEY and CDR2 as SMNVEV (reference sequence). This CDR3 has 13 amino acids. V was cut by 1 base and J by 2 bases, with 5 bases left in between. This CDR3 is CASSLYGNYGYTF. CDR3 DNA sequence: TGTGCCAGCAGTTTATACGGGAACTATGGCTACACCTTC.

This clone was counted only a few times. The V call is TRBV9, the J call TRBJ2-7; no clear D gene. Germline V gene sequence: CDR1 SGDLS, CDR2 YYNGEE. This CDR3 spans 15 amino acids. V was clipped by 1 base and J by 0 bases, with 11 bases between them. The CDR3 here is CASSVSGDFSYEQYF. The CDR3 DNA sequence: TGTGCCAGCAGCGTAAGTGGAGACTTCTCCTACGAGCAGTACTTC.

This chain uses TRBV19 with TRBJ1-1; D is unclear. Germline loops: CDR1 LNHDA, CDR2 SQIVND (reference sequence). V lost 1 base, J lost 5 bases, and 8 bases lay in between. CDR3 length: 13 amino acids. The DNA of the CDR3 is TGTGCCAGTAGTATAGGGCGAGGAACTGAAGCTTTCTTT. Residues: CASSIGRGTEAFF.

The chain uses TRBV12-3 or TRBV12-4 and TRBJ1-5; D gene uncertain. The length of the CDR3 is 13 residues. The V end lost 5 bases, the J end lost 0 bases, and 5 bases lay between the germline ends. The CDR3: CASSTYSNQPQHF. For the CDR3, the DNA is TGTGCCAGCAGTACCTATAGCAATCAGCCCCAGCATTTT.

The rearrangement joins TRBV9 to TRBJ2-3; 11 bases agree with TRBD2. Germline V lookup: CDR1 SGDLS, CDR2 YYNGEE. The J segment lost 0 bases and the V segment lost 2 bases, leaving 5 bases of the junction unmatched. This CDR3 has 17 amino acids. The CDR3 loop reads CASSVTSGDPSTDTQYF. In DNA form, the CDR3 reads TGTGCCAGCAGCGTGACTAGCGGGGACCCTAGCACAGATACGCAGTATTTT.

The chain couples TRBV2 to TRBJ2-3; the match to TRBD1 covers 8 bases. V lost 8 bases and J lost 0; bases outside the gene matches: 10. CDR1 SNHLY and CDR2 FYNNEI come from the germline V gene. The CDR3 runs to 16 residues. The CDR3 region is CASGRTGRSSTDTQYF. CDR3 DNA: TGTGCCAGCGGAAGGACAGGGCGATCCAGCACAGATACGCAGTATTTT.

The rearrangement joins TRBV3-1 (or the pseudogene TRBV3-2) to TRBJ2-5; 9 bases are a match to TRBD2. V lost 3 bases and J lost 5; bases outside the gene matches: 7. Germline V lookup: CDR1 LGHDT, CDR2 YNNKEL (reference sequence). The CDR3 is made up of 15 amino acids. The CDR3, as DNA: TGTGCCAGCAGCCATAGGCGGGGGGGCAGGGAGACCCAGTACTTC. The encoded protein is CASSHRRGGRETQYF.

CDR3 in amino acids: CASSLLTSGNNEQFF. The CDR3 nucleotides read TGTGCCAGCAGCTTATTAACTAGCGGGAACAATGAGCAGTTCTTC. This rearrangement joins TRBV7-9 to TRBJ2-1, with TRBD2 matching 10 bases. J gave up 5 bases and V 2 bases, and 3 bases lay outside the gene matches. Germline assignment: CDR1 SEHNR and CDR2 FQNEAQ (reference sequence). CDR3 length: 15 amino acids. Looking up the rest from reference TRBV7-9 and TRBJ2-1 gives the full variable domain: DTGVSQNPRHKITKRGQNVTFRCDPISEHNRLYWYRQTLGQGPEFLTYFQNEAQLEKSRLLSDRFSAERPKGSFSTLEIQRTEQGDSAMYLCASSLLTSGNNEQFFGPGTRLTVL.

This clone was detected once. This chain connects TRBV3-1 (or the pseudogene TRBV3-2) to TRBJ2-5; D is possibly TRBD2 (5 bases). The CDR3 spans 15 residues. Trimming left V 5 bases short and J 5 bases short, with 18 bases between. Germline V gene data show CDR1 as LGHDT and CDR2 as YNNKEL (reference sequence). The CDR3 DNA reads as TGTGCCAGCAGCAACGCCCTGGCCGGGATCGAGACCCAGTACTTC. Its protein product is CASSNALAGIETQYF.

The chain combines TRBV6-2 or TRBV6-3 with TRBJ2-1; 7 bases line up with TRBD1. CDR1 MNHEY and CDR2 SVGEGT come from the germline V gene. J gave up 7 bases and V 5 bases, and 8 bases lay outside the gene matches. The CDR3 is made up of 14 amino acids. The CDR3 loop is CASSSRGGLNEQFF. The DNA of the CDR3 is TGTGCCAGCAGTAGCAGAGGGGGCCTTAATGAGCAGTTCTTC.

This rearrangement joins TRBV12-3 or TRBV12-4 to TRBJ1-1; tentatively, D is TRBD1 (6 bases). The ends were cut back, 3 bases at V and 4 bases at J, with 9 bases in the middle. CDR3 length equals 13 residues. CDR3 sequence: CASSLTGITEAFF. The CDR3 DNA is TGTGCCAGCAGTTTGACAGGAATCACTGAAGCTTTCTTT.

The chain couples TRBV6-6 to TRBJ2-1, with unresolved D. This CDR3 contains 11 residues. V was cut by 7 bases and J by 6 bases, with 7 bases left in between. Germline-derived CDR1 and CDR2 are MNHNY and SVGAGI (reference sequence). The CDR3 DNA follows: TGTGCCAGCACCCTCGTCAATGAGCAGTTCTTC. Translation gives CASTLVNEQFF.

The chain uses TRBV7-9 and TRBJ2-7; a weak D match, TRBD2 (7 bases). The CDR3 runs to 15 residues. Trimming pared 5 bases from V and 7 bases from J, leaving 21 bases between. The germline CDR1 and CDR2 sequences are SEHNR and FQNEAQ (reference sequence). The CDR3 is CASSEGRAGADEQYF. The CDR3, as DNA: TGTGCCAGCAGCGAGGGGAGGGCAGGGGCAGATGAGCAGTACTTC. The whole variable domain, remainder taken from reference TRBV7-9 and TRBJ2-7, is DTGVSQNPRHKITKRGQNVTFRCDPISEHNRLYWYRQTLGQGPEFLTYFQNEAQLEKSRLLSDRFSAERPKGSFSTLEIQRTEQGDSAMYLCASSEGRAGADEQYFGPGTRLTVT.

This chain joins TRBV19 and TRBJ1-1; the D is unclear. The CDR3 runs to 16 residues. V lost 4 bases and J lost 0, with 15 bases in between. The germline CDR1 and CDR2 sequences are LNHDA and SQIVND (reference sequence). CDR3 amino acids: CASSSSGTVVNTEAFF. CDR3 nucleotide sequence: TGTGCCAGTAGTAGCTCGGGAACAGTGGTGAACACTGAAGCTTTCTTT.

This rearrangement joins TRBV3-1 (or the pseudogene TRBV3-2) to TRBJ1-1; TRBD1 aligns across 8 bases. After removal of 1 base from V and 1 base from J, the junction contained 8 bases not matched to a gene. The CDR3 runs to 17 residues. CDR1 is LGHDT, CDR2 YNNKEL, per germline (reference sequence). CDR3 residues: CASSQGSLGTGNTEAFF. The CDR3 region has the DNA TGTGCCAGCAGCCAAGGAAGCCTCGGGACAGGGAACACTGAAGCTTTCTTT.

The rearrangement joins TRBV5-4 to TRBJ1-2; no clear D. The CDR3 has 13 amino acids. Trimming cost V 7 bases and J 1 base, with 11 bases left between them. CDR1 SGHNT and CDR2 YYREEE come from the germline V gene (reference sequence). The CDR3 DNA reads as TGTGCCAGCTCGAAAGCACTTAACTATGGCTACACCTTC. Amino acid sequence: CASSKALNYGYTF.

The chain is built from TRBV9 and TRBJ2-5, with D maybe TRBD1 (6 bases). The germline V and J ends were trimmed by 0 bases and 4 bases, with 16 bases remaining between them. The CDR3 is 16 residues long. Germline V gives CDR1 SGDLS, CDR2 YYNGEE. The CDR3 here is CASSVGSGARTETQYF. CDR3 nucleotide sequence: TGTGCCAGCAGCGTAGGTTCAGGGGCGAGGACAGAGACCCAGTACTTC.

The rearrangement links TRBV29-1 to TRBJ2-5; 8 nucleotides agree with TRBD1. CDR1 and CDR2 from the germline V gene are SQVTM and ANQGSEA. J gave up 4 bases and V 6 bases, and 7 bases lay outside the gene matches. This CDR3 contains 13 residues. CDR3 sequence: CSVVDRVGETQYF. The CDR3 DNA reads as TGCAGCGTAGTGGACAGGGTCGGAGAGACCCAGTACTTC.

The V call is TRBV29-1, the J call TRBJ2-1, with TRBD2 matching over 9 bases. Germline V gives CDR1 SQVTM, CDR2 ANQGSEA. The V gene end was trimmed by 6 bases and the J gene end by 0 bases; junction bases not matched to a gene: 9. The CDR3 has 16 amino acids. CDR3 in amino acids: CSVGRLAVRSYNEQFF. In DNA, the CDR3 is TGCAGCGTGGGACGACTAGCGGTCCGCTCCTACAATGAGCAGTTCTTC.

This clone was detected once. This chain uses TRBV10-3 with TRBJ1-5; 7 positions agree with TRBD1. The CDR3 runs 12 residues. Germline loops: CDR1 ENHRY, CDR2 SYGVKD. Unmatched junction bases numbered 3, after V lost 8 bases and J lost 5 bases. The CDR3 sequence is CAIGTGDQPQHF. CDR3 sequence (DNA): TGTGCCATCGGAACAGGGGATCAGCCCCAGCATTTT.

The CDR3 nucleotides are TGTGCCAGCAGTTACGGGCCAGCTCATAAAGAGACCCAGTACTTC. Translated, it gives CASSYGPAHKETQYF. V gene TRBV6-2 or TRBV6-3 combines with J gene TRBJ2-5; D is unresolved. Between the trimmed V and J ends, which lost 2 bases and 3 bases, there was a span of 13 bases. Germline assignment: CDR1 MNHEY and CDR2 SVGEGT. This CDR3 is built from 15 residues.

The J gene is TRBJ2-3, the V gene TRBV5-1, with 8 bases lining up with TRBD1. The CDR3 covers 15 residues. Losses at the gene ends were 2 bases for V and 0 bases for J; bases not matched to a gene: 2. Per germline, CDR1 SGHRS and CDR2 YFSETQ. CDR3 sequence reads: CASSLRQGSTDTQYF. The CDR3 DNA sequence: TGCGCCAGCAGCTTAAGACAGGGGAGCACAGATACGCAGTATTTT.

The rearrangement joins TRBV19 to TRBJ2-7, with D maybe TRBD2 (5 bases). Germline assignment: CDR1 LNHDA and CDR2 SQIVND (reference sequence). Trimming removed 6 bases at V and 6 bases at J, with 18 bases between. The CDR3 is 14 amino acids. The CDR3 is CASRVRSGPLEQYF. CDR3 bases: TGTGCCAGTAGGGTGAGGAGCGGCCCCCTCGAGCAGTACTTC.

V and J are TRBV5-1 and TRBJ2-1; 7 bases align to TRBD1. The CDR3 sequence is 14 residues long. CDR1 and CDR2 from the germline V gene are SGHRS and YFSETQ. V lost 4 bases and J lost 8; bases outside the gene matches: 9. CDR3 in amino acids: CASSRTGPWDEQFF. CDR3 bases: TGCGCCAGCAGCCGGACAGGACCTTGGGATGAGCAGTTCTTC. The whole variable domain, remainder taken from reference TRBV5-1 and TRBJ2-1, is KAGVTQTPRYLIKTRGQQVTLSCSPISGHRSVSWYQQTPGQGLQFLFEYFSETQRNKGNFPGRFSGRQFSNSRSEMNVSTLELGDSALYLCASSRTGPWDEQFFGPGTRLTVL.

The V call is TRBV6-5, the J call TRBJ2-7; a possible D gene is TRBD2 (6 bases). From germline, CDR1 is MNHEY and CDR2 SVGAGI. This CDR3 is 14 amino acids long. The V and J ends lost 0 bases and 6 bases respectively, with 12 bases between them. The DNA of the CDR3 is TGTGCCAGCAGTTACTCAGGCGGGATCGGCGAGCAGTACTTC. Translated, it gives CASSYSGGIGEQYF.

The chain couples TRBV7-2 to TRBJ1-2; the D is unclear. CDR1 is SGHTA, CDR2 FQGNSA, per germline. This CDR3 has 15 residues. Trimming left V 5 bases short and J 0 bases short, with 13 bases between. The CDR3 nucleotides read TGTGCCAGCAGCCGCATGTGGGCAGCTAACTATGGCTACACCTTC. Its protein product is CASSRMWAANYGYTF.

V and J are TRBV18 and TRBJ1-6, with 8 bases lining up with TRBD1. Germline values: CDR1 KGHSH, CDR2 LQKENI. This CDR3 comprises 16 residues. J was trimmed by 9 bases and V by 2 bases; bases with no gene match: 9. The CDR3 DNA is TGTGCCAGCTCACCAAAATCGACAGGGGTGGGTTCACCCCTCCACTTT. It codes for CASSPKSTGVGSPLHF.

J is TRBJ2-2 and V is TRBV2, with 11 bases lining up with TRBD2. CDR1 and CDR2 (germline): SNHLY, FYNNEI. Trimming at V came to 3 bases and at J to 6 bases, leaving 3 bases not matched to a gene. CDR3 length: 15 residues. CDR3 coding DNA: TGTGCCAGCAGTGAGCTAGCGGGAGGTGCCGGGGAGCTGTTTTTT. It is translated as CASSELAGGAGELFF. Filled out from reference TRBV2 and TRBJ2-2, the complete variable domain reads EPEVTQTPSHQVTQMGQEVILRCVPISNHLYFYWYRQILGQKVEFLVSFYNNEISEKSEIFDDQFSVERPDGSNFTLKIRSTKLEDSAMYFCASSELAGGAGELFFGEGSRLTVL.

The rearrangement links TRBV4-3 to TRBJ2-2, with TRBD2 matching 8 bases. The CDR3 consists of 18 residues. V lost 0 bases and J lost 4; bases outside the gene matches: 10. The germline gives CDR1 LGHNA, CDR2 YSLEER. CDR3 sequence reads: CASSQDRPAGVGTGELFF. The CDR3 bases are TGCGCCAGCAGCCAAGATCGCCCAGCGGGAGTGGGCACCGGGGAGCTGTTTTTT.